These T cell receptor beta chains were read from a single sample in a study of blood T cell repertoires in COVID-19. Using immunoSEQ multiplex PCR, the repertoire was profiled, and TCRdb retains in-frame clones only, with some absent. The table shows around 100,000 clones, with about 80% occurring only once. Sequenced: peripheral blood. Receptors were obtained from a man between 65 and 85 years old with active or convalescent COVID-19. Each CDR3 is given with its conserved first and last residue. The order of the fields is clone size, V gene, D gene, J gene, CDR3 DNA, CDR3 protein. A D gene is named only where the DNA matches it firmly. Clone size is shown for a subset of rows, as once, few, many or a class of expanded clone.

NA	TRBV24-1	TRBD1	TRBJ1-2	TGTGCCACCAGTGGGGACAGGGGATCCCTCAACTATGGCTACACCTTC	CATSGDRGSLNYGYTF
once	TRBV4-1	TRBD2	TRBJ2-1	TGCGCCAGCAGCCAAGATGCCAGCGGGAGGGCCAGTGATGAGCAGTTCTTC	CASSQDASGRASDEQFF
once	TRBV6-5	NA	TRBJ1-2	TGTGCCAGCAGTTACGGAGAGGGTTACTATGGCTACACCTTC	CASSYGEGYYGYTF
NA	TRBV28	TRBD2	TRBJ2-7	TGTGCCAGCAGTCCCCCAACTAGCGGCTCCTACGAGCAGTACTTC	CASSPPTSGSYEQYF
NA	TRBV7-2	NA	TRBJ1-3	TGTGCCAGCAGCTTAGTGGGGGGGCAGACTGGAAACACCATATATTTT	CASSLVGGQTGNTIYF
NA	TRBV4-1	NA	TRBJ1-2	TGCGCCAGCAGCCAGTCAGGGGCAACTAACTATGGCTACACCTTC	CASSQSGATNYGYTF
few	TRBV7-9	NA	TRBJ2-3	TGTGCCAGCAGCTTAGATCAGGGCACAGATACGCAGTATTTT	CASSLDQGTDTQYF
NA	TRBV7-8	NA	TRBJ2-5	TGTGCCAGCAGCTTAGTTCAGGTCCTAAAGGAGACCCAGTACTTC	CASSLVQVLKETQYF
NA	TRBV4-2	TRBD1	TRBJ1-1	TGTGCCAGCAGCCGACCGGGACAGGGGAACATGAACACTGAAGCTTTCTTT	CASSRPGQGNMNTEAFF
NA	TRBV12-5	TRBD2	TRBJ2-5	TGTGCTAGTGGCCGCCCGGGCGGGAGGTCACAAGAGACCCAGTACTTC	CASGRPGGRSQETQYF
NA	TRBV27	TRBD1	TRBJ2-3	TGTGCCAGCAATACTCAACAGGGGACCGCAGATACGCAGTATTTT	CASNTQQGTADTQYF
NA	TRBV6-6	TRBD1	TRBJ2-6	TGTGCCAGCAGTTACCCTACAGGGGCTGGGGCCAACGTCCTGACTTTC	CASSYPTGAGANVLTF
NA	TRBV4-3	TRBD1	TRBJ2-7	TGCGCCAGCAGCCACGACAGGGGTAACCACGAGCAGTACTTC	CASSHDRGNHEQYF
NA	TRBV6-5	TRBD1	TRBJ2-1	TGTGCCAGCAGAGGGGGCCTACACTACAATGAGCAGTTCTTC	CASRGGLHYNEQFF
few	TRBV5-6	NA	TRBJ1-5	TGTGCCAGCAGCAACACCGGGGAGGGCGGTCAGCCCCAGCATTTT	CASSNTGEGGQPQHF
NA	TRBV29-1	NA	TRBJ1-1	TGCAGCGTTTTAATCGTCGGACAGCTGAACACTGAAGCTTTCTTT	CSVLIVGQLNTEAFF
NA	TRBV7-6	NA	TRBJ2-1	TGTGCCAGCAGCTCTAGCGTGAGCTCCTACAATGAGCAGTTCTTC	CASSSSVSSYNEQFF
NA	TRBV9	NA	TRBJ2-1	TGTGCCAGCAGCGCAGCACGGGGAACCTACAATGAGCAGTTCTTC	CASSAARGTYNEQFF
NA	TRBV11-1	TRBD2	TRBJ2-7	TGTGCCAGCAGCTTAGCGCCTAGCGGGGACTACGAGCAGTACTTC	CASSLAPSGDYEQYF
NA	TRBV6-5	NA	TRBJ2-3	TGTGCCAGCAGTCTACTTAGTCCCACAGATACGCAGTATTTT	CASSLLSPTDTQYF
few	TRBV7-2	TRBD2	TRBJ2-7	TGTGCCAGCAGCTTATTCAGCGGGAGGTCAACCTACGAGCAGTACTTC	CASSLFSGRSTYEQYF
NA	TRBV18	NA	TRBJ1-3	TGTGCCAGCTCAGAACAGGGAAGCTCTGGAAACACCATATATTTT	CASSEQGSSGNTIYF
NA	TRBV25-1	NA	TRBJ1-4	TGTGCCAGCAGTGAACGACAGGCTAATGAAAAACTGTTTTTT	CASSERQANEKLFF
NA	TRBV7-9	NA	TRBJ1-4	TGTGCCAGCAGCTTACGGCAGGGTGGCGAAAAACTGTTTTTT	CASSLRQGGEKLFF
NA	TRBV10-3	NA	TRBJ1-5	TGTGCCATCAGTGAGTCCCAGGTTAGCAATCAGCCCCAGCATTTT	CAISESQVSNQPQHF
NA	TRBV9	TRBD1	TRBJ2-3	TGTGCCAGCAGCCCATGGACAGGGAGGAGCACAGATACGCAGTATTTT	CASSPWTGRSTDTQYF
NA	TRBV6-5	NA	TRBJ1-5	TGTGCCAGCAGTTCAACACCGTATAGCAATCAGCCCCAGCATTTT	CASSSTPYSNQPQHF
NA	TRBV7-2	NA	TRBJ1-1	TGTGCCAGCAGTAGAAGAGGGAGAGGTATGAACACTGAAGCTTTCTTT	CASSRRGRGMNTEAFF
NA	TRBV7-2	NA	TRBJ2-7	TGTGCCAGCAGCCAACCCACGACAGTAGGGTTCTCCTACGAGCAGTACTTC	CASSQPTTVGFSYEQYF
NA	TRBV7-2	TRBD2	TRBJ2-4	TGTGCCAGCAGCTTTGGCGGGGGAGCCAAAAACATTCAGTACTTC	CASSFGGGAKNIQYF
NA	TRBV2	NA	TRBJ1-4	TGTGCCAGCAACGCTCAGGGCGGTGGTGAAAAACTGTTTTTT	CASNAQGGGEKLFF
NA	TRBV29-1	TRBD1	TRBJ2-7	TGCAGCGTTGACATAAGGGACAGGGGTAGCGAGCAGTACTTC	CSVDIRDRGSEQYF
NA	TRBV19	TRBD2	TRBJ2-1	TGTGCCGGGTCTAGCGGGAGAGGCAATGAGCAGTTCTTC	CAGSSGRGNEQFF
NA	TRBV6-1	NA	TRBJ1-5	TGTGCCAGCAGTGAAGGGGGAGGGGGCAATCAGCCCCAGCATTTT	CASSEGGGGNQPQHF
once	TRBV27	TRBD1	TRBJ2-1	TGTGCCAGCAGTAACCCCCGGACAGGGACGTTGGATGAGCAGTTCTTC	CASSNPRTGTLDEQFF
NA	TRBV6-1	NA	TRBJ1-1	TGTGCCAGCAGTGAAGCAGGGGGTAACACTGAAGCTTTCTTT	CASSEAGGNTEAFF
once	TRBV7-7	TRBD1	TRBJ2-1	TGTGCTAGCAGCCCCCGACAGGGATGGAATGAGCAGTTCTTC	CASSPRQGWNEQFF